These T cell receptor beta chains were read from a single sample in a study of blood T cell repertoires in COVID-19. Clones were read by immunoSEQ multiplex PCR, and TCRdb kept only the in-frame ones, dropping some. The repertoire holds 200,000 to 300,000 clones, with about 86% as singletons. Sequencing was done on a sample of peripheral blood. These receptor sequences come from a man between 60 and 70 years old with acute or convalescent COVID-19. CDR3s include the opening cysteine and the closing phenylalanine or tryptophan. The D gene is left open where the match is weak. Clone size is stated in some rows and not others, as once, few, many or a class when expanded.

NA	TRBV11-2	NA	TRBJ2-1	CASSSLRLQALEQFF	TGTGCCAGCAGCTCCTTAAGGCTACAGGCGCTTGAGCAGTTCTTC
NA	TRBV30	NA	TRBJ1-5	CAWTPEGRGNQPQHF	TGTGCCTGGACCCCGGAGGGGCGAGGCAATCAGCCCCAGCATTTT
TRBD1	TRBV7-3	few	TRBJ2-7	CASSPTGTGVRNEQYF	TGTGCCAGCAGCCCAACCGGGACAGGGGTCCGGAACGAGCAGTACTTC
TRBD2	TRBV7-9	NA	TRBJ2-3	CASSLLAGYTDTQYF	TGTGCCAGCAGCCTTCTAGCGGGATACACAGATACGCAGTATTTT
TRBD2	TRBV6-5	NA	TRBJ2-7	CASSSGGSYEQYF	TGTGCCAGCAGTTCGGGGGGCTCCTACGAGCAGTACTTC
NA	TRBV6-5	NA	TRBJ1-5	CASRPRGQSNQPQHF	TGTGCCAGCAGGCCCCGCGGACAGAGCAATCAGCCCCAGCATTTT
NA	TRBV27	NA	TRBJ2-3	CASRLDSLSGASTDTQYF	TGTGCCAGCAGATTGGACAGTTTGTCAGGAGCGAGTACAGATACGCAGTATTTT
NA	TRBV5-8	NA	TRBJ2-7	CASSLEVIWAGTSYEQYF	TGTGCCAGCAGCTTGGAGGTCATCTGGGCAGGGACTTCCTACGAGCAGTACTTC
NA	TRBV28	many	TRBJ1-5	CASSPRWQPQHF	TGTGCCAGCAGTCCCCGGTGGCAGCCCCAGCATTTT
NA	TRBV7-9	NA	TRBJ2-7	CASSPLARVHEQYF	TGTGCCAGCAGCCCCCTAGCGAGGGTCCACGAGCAGTACTTC
TRBD2	TRBV4-2	NA	TRBJ2-1	CASSHLGTSGVNEQFF	TGTGCCAGCAGCCATTTAGGGACTAGCGGGGTCAATGAGCAGTTCTTC
NA	TRBV27	once	TRBJ2-7	CASSSDRIYEQYF	TGTGCCAGCAGTTCGGACAGAATCTACGAGCAGTACTTC
TRBD1	TRBV5-4	NA	TRBJ1-3	CASSATGGYHSGNTIYF	TGTGCCAGCAGCGCGACAGGGGGCTATCACTCTGGAAACACCATATATTTT
TRBD1	TRBV7-3	NA	TRBJ1-1	CASSMTGGNTEAFF	TGTGCCAGCAGCATGACAGGGGGGAACACTGAAGCTTTCTTT
NA	TRBV7-2	NA	TRBJ2-1	CASTQGNYNEQFF	TGTGCCAGCACCCAGGGAAACTACAATGAGCAGTTCTTC
NA	TRBV6-2/TRBV6-3	NA	TRBJ2-1	CASSLVVSYNEQFF	TGTGCCAGCAGCTTAGTAGTGTCCTACAATGAGCAGTTCTTC
NA	TRBV30	few	TRBJ1-1	CAWKGRGGTEAFF	TGTGCCTGGAAGGGTAGGGGAGGGACTGAAGCTTTCTTT
TRBD1	TRBV5-4	NA	TRBJ1-3	CASSLADRGAGNTIYF	TGTGCCAGCAGCTTGGCCGACAGGGGAGCCGGAAACACCATATATTTT
NA	TRBV14	NA	TRBJ2-3	CASSGTDLQGLADTQYF	TGTGCCAGCAGCGGTACCGATTTACAGGGTTTGGCAGATACGCAGTATTTT
NA	TRBV24-1	NA	TRBJ2-3	CATRALGTDTQYF	TGTGCCACCCGAGCCTTGGGCACAGATACGCAGTATTTT
TRBD1	TRBV6-1	NA	TRBJ1-4	CASCDRGNNEKLFF	TGTGCCAGCTGTGACAGGGGCAATAATGAAAAACTGTTTTTT
NA	TRBV5-1	NA	TRBJ1-2	CASSSRGSSDYGYTF	TGCGCCAGCAGCTCCAGGGGATCTTCGGACTATGGCTACACCTTC
TRBD1	TRBV27	NA	TRBJ2-5	CASSFGQGPQETQYF	TGTGCCAGCAGTTTCGGACAGGGACCCCAAGAGACCCAGTACTTC
TRBD2	TRBV7-2	NA	TRBJ2-1	CASSSGLAGAYNEQFF	TGTGCCAGCAGCTCGGGACTAGCGGGAGCCTACAATGAGCAGTTCTTC
TRBD2	TRBV18	NA	TRBJ2-7	CASSIGTTYEQYF	TGTGCCAGCTCAATCGGGACTACCTACGAGCAGTACTTC
NA	TRBV2	NA	TRBJ2-5	CASSELAGETQYF	TGTGCCAGCAGTGAACTAGCAGGCGAGACCCAGTACTTC
NA	TRBV12-5	NA	TRBJ2-1	CASGLGGLTTYNEQFF	TGTGCTAGTGGTTTGGGAGGACTAACCACCTACAATGAGCAGTTCTTC
NA	TRBV19	NA	TRBJ1-1	CASSHGNTEAFF	TGTGCCAGTAGCCACGGGAACACTGAAGCTTTCTTT
TRBD2	TRBV19	NA	TRBJ2-7	CASSTEAGLSYEQYF	TGTGCCAGTAGTACGGAAGCGGGGCTCTCCTACGAGCAGTACTTC
TRBD1	TRBV19	NA	TRBJ1-4	CASIPRDRPEKLFF	TGTGCCAGTATTCCCCGGGACAGGCCCGAAAAACTGTTTTTT
TRBD1	TRBV5-8	NA	TRBJ1-2	CASSRDRAANYGYTF	TGTGCCAGCAGCCGGGACAGGGCGGCCAACTATGGCTACACCTTC
NA	TRBV11-3	NA	TRBJ2-6	CASSLNLANVLTF	TGTGCCAGCAGCTTAAACTTGGCCAACGTCCTGACTTTC
NA	TRBV9	once	TRBJ2-3	CASSTWTEGDTQYF	TGTGCCAGCAGCACTTGGACGGAGGGAGATACGCAGTATTTT
TRBD2	TRBV18	NA	TRBJ2-2	CASSVLAGATGELFF	TGTGCCAGCTCAGTACTAGCGGGAGCCACCGGGGAGCTGTTTTTT
TRBD1	TRBV4-2	few	TRBJ1-6	CASSRDRVNSPLHF	TGTGCCAGCAGCCGGGACAGGGTAAATTCACCCCTCCACTTT
NA	TRBV4-2	NA	TRBJ2-7	CASSQDRPEGYEQYF	TGTGCCAGCAGCCAAGACCGTCCCGAGGGATACGAGCAGTACTTC
NA	TRBV7-9	NA	TRBJ2-1	CASSLRQGYNEQFF	TGTGCCAGCAGCTTAAGGCAGGGCTACAATGAGCAGTTCTTC
NA	TRBV10-3	NA	TRBJ1-1	CAISESTGNTEAFF	TGTGCCATCAGTGAGTCGACAGGGAACACTGAAGCTTTCTTT
TRBD1	TRBV9	NA	TRBJ1-5	CASSVVGQVNQPQHF	TGTGCCAGCAGCGTAGTGGGACAGGTAAATCAGCCCCAGCATTTT
NA	TRBV6-2/TRBV6-3	NA	TRBJ2-3	CASSPRGGRFTDTQYF	TGTGCCAGCAGCCCGAGGGGGGGGCGCTTCACAGATACGCAGTATTTT
NA	TRBV5-4	NA	TRBJ2-7	CASSLTGSFYEQYF	TGTGCCAGCAGCTTGACAGGGTCCTTCTACGAGCAGTACTTC